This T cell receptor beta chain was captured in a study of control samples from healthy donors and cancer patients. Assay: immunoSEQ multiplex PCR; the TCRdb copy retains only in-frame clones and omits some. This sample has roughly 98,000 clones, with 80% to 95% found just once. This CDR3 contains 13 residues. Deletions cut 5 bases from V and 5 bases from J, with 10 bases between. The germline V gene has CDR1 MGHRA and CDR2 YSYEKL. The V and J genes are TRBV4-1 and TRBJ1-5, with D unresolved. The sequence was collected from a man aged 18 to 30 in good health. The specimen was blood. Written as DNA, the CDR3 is TGCGCCAGCAGCTTACGGAGAGATCAGCCCCAGCATTTT. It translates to CASSLRRDQPQHF.